This T cell receptor beta chain emerged from a study of T cells after yellow fever vaccination. Points from the study as a whole: Almost all vaccine-responding clonotypes escaped detection in sorted memory subsets on day 0.

V lost 1 base, J lost 2 bases, and 13 bases lay in between. The CDR3 is 16 amino acids. Germline V lookup: CDR1 SGHTA, CDR2 FQGTGA. A single record per CDR3 protein comes from TCRdb applying MiXCR to the 5' RACE reads. The sample shows about 58,000 distinct CDR3 sequences, about 5.6% of them seen only once. This clonotype was observed at least ten times. Sample: PBMCs, either bulk or a sorted T-cell subset (CD4+, CD8+, memory, or dextramer-sorted; not recorded which), taken on the day of the yellow fever booster vaccination. The sequence was collected from a man between 18 and 35 years old who received the YFV17D yellow fever vaccine. The V call is TRBV7-3, the J call TRBJ2-3; unclear D gene. CDR3 coding DNA: TGTGCCAGCAGCTTAATTGGCGGATCCCACACAGATACGCAGTATTTT. It yields the protein CASSLIGGSHTDTQYF.